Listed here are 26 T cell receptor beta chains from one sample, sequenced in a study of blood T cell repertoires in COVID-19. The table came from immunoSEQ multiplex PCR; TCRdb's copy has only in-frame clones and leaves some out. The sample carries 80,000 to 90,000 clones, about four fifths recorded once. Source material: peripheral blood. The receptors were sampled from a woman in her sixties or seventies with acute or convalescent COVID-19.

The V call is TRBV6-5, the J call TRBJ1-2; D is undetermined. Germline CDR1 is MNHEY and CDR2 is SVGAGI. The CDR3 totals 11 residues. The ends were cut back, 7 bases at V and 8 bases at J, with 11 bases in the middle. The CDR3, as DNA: TGTGCCAGCACTCGAGGCTGGGGCTACACCTTC. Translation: CASTRGWGYTF.

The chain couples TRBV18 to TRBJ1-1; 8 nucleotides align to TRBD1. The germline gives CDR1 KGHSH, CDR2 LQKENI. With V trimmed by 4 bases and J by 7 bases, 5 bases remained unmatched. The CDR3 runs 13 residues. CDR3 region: CASSHSGQGEAFF. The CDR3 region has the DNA TGTGCCAGCTCACACTCTGGACAGGGTGAAGCTTTCTTT.

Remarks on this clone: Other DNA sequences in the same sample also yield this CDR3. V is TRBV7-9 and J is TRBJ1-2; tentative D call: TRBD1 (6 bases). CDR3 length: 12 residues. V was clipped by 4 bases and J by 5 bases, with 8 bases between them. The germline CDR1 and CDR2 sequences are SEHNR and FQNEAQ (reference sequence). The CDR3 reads CASSSQGYGYTF. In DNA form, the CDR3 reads TGTGCCAGCAGCTCTCAGGGGTATGGCTACACCTTC.

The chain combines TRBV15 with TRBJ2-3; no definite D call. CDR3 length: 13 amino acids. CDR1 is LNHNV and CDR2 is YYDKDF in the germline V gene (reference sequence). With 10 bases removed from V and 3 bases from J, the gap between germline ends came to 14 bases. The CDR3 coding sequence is TGTGCCATAGCCCCCGGCCTGACAGATACGCAGTATTTT. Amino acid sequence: CAIAPGLTDTQYF.

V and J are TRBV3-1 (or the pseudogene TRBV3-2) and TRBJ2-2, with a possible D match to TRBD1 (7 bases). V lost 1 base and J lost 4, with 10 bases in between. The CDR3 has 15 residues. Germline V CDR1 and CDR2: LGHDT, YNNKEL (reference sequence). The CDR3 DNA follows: TGTGCCAGCAGCCAAGCAGGGGGAGGCACCGGGGAGCTGTTTTTT. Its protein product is CASSQAGGGTGELFF.

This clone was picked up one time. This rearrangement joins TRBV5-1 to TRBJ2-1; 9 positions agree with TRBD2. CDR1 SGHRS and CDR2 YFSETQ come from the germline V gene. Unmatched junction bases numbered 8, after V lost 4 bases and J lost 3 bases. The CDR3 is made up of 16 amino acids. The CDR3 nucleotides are TGCGCCAGCAGCCCCTCAAGGACTAGCGACTACAATGAGCAGTTCTTC. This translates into CASSPSRTSDYNEQFF.

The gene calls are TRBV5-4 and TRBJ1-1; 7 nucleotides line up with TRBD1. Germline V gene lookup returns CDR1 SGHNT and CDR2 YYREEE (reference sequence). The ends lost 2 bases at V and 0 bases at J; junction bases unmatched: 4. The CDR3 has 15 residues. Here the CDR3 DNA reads TGTGCCAGCAGCTTTGCAGGGGGGATGAACACTGAAGCTTTCTTT. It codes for CASSFAGGMNTEAFF.

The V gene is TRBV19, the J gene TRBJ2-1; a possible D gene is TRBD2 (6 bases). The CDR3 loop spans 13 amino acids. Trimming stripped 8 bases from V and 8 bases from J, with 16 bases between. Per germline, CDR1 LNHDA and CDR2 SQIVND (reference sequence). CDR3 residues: CASGGLWGDEQFF. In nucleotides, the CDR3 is TGTGCCAGTGGGGGACTCTGGGGGGATGAGCAGTTCTTC.

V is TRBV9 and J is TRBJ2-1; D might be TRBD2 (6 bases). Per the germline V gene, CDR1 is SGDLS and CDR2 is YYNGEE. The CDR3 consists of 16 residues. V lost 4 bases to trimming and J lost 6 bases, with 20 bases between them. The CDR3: CASSPEGRGSINEQFF. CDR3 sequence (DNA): TGTGCCAGCAGCCCCGAGGGCCGGGGGAGTATCAATGAGCAGTTCTTC.

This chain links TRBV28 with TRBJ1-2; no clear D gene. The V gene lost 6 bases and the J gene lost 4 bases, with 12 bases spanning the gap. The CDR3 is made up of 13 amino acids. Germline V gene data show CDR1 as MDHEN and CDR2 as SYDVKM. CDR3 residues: CASSRGDSYGYTF. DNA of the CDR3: TGTGCCAGCAGCCGCGGCGACTCCTATGGCTACACCTTC.

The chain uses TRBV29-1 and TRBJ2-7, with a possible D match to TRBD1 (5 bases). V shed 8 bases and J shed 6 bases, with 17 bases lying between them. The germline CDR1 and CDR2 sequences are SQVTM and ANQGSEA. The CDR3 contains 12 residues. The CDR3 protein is CSPQSTVAEQYF. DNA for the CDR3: TGCAGCCCCCAATCGACAGTTGCCGAGCAGTACTTC.

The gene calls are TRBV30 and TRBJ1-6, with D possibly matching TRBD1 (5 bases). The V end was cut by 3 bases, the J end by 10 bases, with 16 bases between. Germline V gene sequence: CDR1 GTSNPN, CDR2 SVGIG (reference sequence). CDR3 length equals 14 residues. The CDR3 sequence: CAWSARAGYSPLHF. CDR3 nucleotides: TGTGCCTGGAGCGCCAGGGCAGGCTACTCACCCCTCCACTTT.

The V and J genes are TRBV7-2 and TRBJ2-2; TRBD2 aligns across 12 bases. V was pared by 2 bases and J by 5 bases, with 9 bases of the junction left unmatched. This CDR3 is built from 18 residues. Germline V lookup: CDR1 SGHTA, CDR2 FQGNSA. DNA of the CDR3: TGTGCCAGCAGCTTACCGCTAGCGGGGGGGCGAGGGACCGGGGAGCTGTTTTTT. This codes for CASSLPLAGGRGTGELFF.

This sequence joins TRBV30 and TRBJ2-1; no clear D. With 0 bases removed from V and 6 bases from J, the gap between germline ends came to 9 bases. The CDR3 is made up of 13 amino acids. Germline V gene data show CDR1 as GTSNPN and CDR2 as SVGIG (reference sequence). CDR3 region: CAWSVPGPNEQFF. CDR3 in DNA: TGTGCCTGGAGTGTACCGGGTCCCAATGAGCAGTTCTTC. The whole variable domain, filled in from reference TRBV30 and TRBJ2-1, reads SQTIHQWPATLVQPVGSPLSLECTVEGTSNPNLYWYRQAAGRGLQLLFYSVGIGQISSEVPQNLSASRPQDRQFILSSKKLLLSDSGFYLCAWSVPGPNEQFFGPGTRLTVL.

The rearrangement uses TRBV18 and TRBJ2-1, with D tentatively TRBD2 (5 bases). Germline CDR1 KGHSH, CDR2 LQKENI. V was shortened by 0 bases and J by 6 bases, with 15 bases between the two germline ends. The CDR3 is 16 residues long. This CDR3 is CASSPPWGEGGNEQFF. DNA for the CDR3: TGTGCCAGCTCACCACCGTGGGGAGAAGGCGGCAATGAGCAGTTCTTC.

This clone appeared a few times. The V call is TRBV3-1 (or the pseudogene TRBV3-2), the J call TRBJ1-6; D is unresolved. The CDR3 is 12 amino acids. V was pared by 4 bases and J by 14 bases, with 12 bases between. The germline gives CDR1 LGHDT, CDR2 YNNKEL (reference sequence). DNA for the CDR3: TGTGCCAGCAGCCTAGCACCGTCTACCCTCCACTTT. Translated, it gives CASSLAPSTLHF.

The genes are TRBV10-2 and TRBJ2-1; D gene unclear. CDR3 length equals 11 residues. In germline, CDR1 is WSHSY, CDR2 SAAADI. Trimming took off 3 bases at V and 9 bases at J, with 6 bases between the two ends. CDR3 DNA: TGCGCCAGCAGTGAACCTAGTGAGCAGTTCTTC. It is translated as CASSEPSEQFF.

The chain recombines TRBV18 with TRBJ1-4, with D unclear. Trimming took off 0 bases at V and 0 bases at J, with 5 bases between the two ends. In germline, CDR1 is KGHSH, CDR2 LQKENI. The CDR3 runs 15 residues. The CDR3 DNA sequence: TGTGCCAGCTCACCACCGGGCGCAACTAATGAAAAACTGTTTTTT. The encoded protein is CASSPPGATNEKLFF.

The CDR3 nucleotides read TGCGCCAGCAGCCGCGCCAGGGGGTACGAGCAGTACTTC. Amino acid sequence: CASSRARGYEQYF. V is TRBV10-1 and J is TRBJ2-7; TRBD1 aligns across 7 bases. CDR1 WNHNN and CDR2 SYGVQD come from the germline V gene (reference sequence). The CDR3 spans 13 residues. With V trimmed by 6 bases and J by 4 bases, 6 bases remained unmatched.

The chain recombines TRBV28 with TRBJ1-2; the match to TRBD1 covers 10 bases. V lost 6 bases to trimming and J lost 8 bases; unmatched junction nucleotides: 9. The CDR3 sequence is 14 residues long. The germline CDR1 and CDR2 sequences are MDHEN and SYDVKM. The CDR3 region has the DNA TGTGCCAGCAGCTCTCACGGGACAGGGGACGGCTACACCTTC. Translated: CASSSHGTGDGYTF.

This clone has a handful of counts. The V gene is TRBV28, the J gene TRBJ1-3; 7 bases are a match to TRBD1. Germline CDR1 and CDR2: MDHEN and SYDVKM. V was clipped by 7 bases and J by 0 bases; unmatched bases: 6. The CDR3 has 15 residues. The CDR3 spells CASTPQGFSGNTIYF. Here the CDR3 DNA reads TGTGCCAGCACCCCACAGGGGTTCTCTGGAAACACCATATATTTT. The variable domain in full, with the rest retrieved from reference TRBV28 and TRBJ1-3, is DVKVTQSSRYLVKRTGEKVFLECVQDMDHENMFWYRQDPGLGLRLIYFSYDVKMKEKGDIPEGYSVSREKKERFSLILESASTNQTSMYLCASTPQGFSGNTIYFGEGSWLTVV.

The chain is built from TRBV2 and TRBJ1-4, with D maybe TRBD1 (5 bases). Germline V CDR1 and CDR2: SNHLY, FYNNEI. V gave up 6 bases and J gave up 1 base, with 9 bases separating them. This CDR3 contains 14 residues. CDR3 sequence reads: CASRPTVTNEKLFF. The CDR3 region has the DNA TGTGCCAGCAGGCCGACAGTAACTAATGAAAAACTGTTTTTT.

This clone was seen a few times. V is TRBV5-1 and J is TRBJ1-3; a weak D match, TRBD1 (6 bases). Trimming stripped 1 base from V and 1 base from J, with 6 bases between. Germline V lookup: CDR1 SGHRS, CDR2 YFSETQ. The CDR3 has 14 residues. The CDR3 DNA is TGCGCCAGCAGCTTGACAGGGTCTGGAAACACCATATATTTT. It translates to CASSLTGSGNTIYF.

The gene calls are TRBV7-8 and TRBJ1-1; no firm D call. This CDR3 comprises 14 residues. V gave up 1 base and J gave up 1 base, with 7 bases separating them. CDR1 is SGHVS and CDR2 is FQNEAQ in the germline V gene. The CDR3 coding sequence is TGTGCCAGCAGCTTAGGGACTCAGAACACTGAAGCTTTCTTT. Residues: CASSLGTQNTEAFF.

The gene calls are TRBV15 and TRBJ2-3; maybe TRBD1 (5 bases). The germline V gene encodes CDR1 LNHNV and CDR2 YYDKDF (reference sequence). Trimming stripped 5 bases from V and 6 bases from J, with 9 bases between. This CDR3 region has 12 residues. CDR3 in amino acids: CATSAKGDTQYF. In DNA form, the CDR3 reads TGTGCCACCAGCGCAAAGGGGGATACGCAGTATTTT.

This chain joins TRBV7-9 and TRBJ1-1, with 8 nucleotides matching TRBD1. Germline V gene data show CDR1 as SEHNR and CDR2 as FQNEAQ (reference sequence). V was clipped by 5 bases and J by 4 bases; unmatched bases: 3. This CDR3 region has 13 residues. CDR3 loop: CASSQQGGTEAFF. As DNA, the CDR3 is TGTGCCAGCAGCCAACAGGGGGGCACTGAAGCTTTCTTT.